This passage covers 18 T cell receptor beta chains from one sample sequenced in a study of Graves' ophthalmopathy and Graves' hyperthyroidism. Amplified material comprised TCR beta CDR3 regions derived from RNA transcripts. In the first round, RT-PCR was carried out with HTBI primers, and a multiplex PCR formed the second round. TCRdb re-called the multiplex PCR reads with MiXCR, one entry per CDR3 protein. Of about 400,000 distinct CDR3 sequences in the sample, roughly 14% are singletons; the top ten hold roughly 7%. The sample taken for sequencing was peripheral blood. All receptors come from a woman between 18 and 30 years old with stable Graves' hyperthyroidism.

This clonotype has at least ten counts. This chain links TRBV3-1 with TRBJ1-2; 7 bases map to TRBD1. This CDR3 region has 13 residues. Germline lookup yields CDR1 LGHDT and CDR2 YNNKEL (reference sequence). V was pared by 5 bases and J by 8 bases, with 8 bases of the junction left unmatched. CDR3 in DNA: TGTGCCAGCAGCTTCACAGGGGTGTTGGGCTACACCTTC. Translating it yields CASSFTGVLGYTF.

The V call is TRBV15, the J call TRBJ2-7; D not certain. Trimming left V 3 bases short and J 2 bases short, with 14 bases between. Germline CDR1 LNHNV, CDR2 YYDKDF (reference sequence). The length of the CDR3 is 15 residues. CDR3 nucleotides: TGTGCCACCAGCAGCGGGCCGGGCCCGACCTACGAGCAGTACTTC. It translates to CATSSGPGPTYEQYF.

This clonotype showed up many times. This sequence joins TRBV7-8 and TRBJ1-1, with D perhaps TRBD1 (5 bases). CDR1 SGHVS and CDR2 FQNEAQ come from the germline V gene. Trimming left V 1 base short and J 1 base short, with 10 bases between. The CDR3 has 15 residues. As DNA, the CDR3 is TGTGCCAGCAGCTTAGTTGCGACAGCGAACACTGAAGCTTTCTTT. It is translated as CASSLVATANTEAFF.

This clonotype has at least ten counts. The chain joins TRBV6-2 or TRBV6-3 to TRBJ1-1, with a possible D match to TRBD1 (6 bases). This CDR3 has 14 amino acids. Germline CDR1 and CDR2: MNHEY and SVGEGT. V was cut by 6 bases and J by 1 base, with 12 bases left in between. Here the CDR3 reads CASRAGHTNTEAFF. CDR3 in DNA: TGTGCCAGCAGGGCGGGACATACGAACACTGAAGCTTTCTTT.

Ten or more counts support this clonotype. CDR3 nucleotides: TGTGCCAGCAGCTTCGTGTCCGACAGGGAGAACACTGAAGCTTTCTTT. The encoded protein is CASSFVSDRENTEAFF. The chain combines TRBV5-6 with TRBJ1-1, with TRBD1 matching over 7 bases. Trimming at V came to 2 bases and at J to 1 base, leaving 8 bases not matched to a gene. This CDR3 is built from 16 residues. Per germline, CDR1 SGHDT and CDR2 YYEEEE.

The rearrangement uses TRBV20-1 and TRBJ1-2, with D perhaps TRBD1 (6 bases). Germline CDR1 reads DFQATT; CDR2 reads SNEGSKA (reference sequence). CDR3 length: 12 residues. Trimming took off 5 bases at V and 8 bases at J, with 15 bases between the two ends. CDR3 amino acids: CSAHHRVRGYTF. The CDR3 DNA follows: TGCAGTGCTCATCACAGGGTACGCGGCTACACCTTC.

The sample holds many counts of this clonotype. The chain links TRBV7-9 to TRBJ1-6, with D tentatively TRBD1 (6 bases). The CDR3 is 14 residues long. Germline V CDR1 and CDR2: SEHNR, FQNEAQ (reference sequence). The ends were cut back, 5 bases at V and 9 bases at J, with 14 bases in the middle. The CDR3 DNA follows: TGTGCCAGCAGCGGACAGACAAGACTTTCACCCCTCCACTTT. The encoded protein is CASSGQTRLSPLHF.

The table lists this clonotype with many counts. The V call is TRBV6-1, the J call TRBJ2-2; TRBD2 is a possible D gene (6 bases). The germline CDR1 and CDR2 sequences are MNHNS and SASEGT. This CDR3 is 15 amino acids long. V lost 7 bases and J 5 bases, leaving 17 bases between the germline ends. In DNA, the CDR3 is TGTGCCAGCAAAAAGACGGGGGTGTTGACCGGGGAGCTGTTTTTT. Protein product: CASKKTGVLTGELFF.

The V and J genes are TRBV20-1 and TRBJ2-7; D might be TRBD2 (6 bases). Trimming pared 5 bases from V and 3 bases from J, leaving 17 bases between. From germline, CDR1 is DFQATT and CDR2 SNEGSKA (reference sequence). There are 14 residues in the CDR3. CDR3 DNA sequence: TGCAGTGCTGGAAACTACCGGAGGGACTACGAGCAGTACTTC. Encoded protein: CSAGNYRRDYEQYF.

This clonotype has ten or more counts. Written as DNA, the CDR3 is TGCAGTGCTAGGGATACAGGGAATAGCAATCAGCCCCAGCATTTT. Its translation: CSARDTGNSNQPQHF. The chain is built from TRBV20-1 and TRBJ1-5; a possible D gene is TRBD1 (6 bases). The CDR3 totals 15 residues. CDR1 is DFQATT, CDR2 SNEGSKA, per germline (reference sequence). With 3 bases removed from V and 0 bases from J, the gap between germline ends came to 12 bases.

The chain joins TRBV6-5 to TRBJ2-7; D is perhaps TRBD1 or TRBD2 (5 bases each). Deletions cut 7 bases from V and 2 bases from J, with 15 bases between. Germline assignment: CDR1 MNHEY and CDR2 SVGAGI. The CDR3 is made up of 14 amino acids. In nucleotides, the CDR3 is TGTGCCAGCACTTTACGGGACCAGACCTACGAGCAGTACTTC. As protein: CASTLRDQTYEQYF.

The chain combines TRBV6-1 with TRBJ1-1, with a tentative D call TRBD1 (6 bases). Germline V gives CDR1 MNHNS, CDR2 SASEGT. CDR3 length: 15 amino acids. V was cut by 5 bases and J by 4 bases, with 17 bases left in between. In nucleotides, the CDR3 is TGTGCCAGCAGTAAGACACAGGGAAAGGGCACTGAAGCTTTCTTT. Protein sequence: CASSKTQGKGTEAFF.

This chain joins TRBV12-3 or TRBV12-4 and TRBJ2-2; 9 bases fit TRBD1. V lost 6 bases and J lost 3; bases outside the gene matches: 2. This CDR3 has 14 residues. The CDR3 coding sequence is TGTGCCAGCAGGCGACAGGGGGACACCGGGGAGCTGTTTTTT. It yields the protein CASRRQGDTGELFF.

This clonotype was seen ten or more times. The rearrangement links TRBV29-1 to TRBJ1-6; D may be TRBD1 (5 bases). Trimming removed 5 bases at V and 8 bases at J, with 13 bases between. The CDR3 spans 13 residues. Per germline, CDR1 SQVTM and CDR2 ANQGSEA. CDR3 DNA sequence: TGCAGCGTTTCCCAGGGTGGGGATTCACCCCTCCACTTT. Its protein product is CSVSQGGDSPLHF.

In this sample, this clonotype turned up many times. The chain uses TRBV20-1 and TRBJ2-5; 13 bases match TRBD2. This CDR3 is built from 16 residues. CDR1 DFQATT and CDR2 SNEGSKA come from the germline V gene (reference sequence). Trimming removed 5 bases from V and 2 bases from J; junction bases left unmatched: 8. The CDR3 DNA reads as TGCAGTGCTCTGGGACTAGCGGGGCGAGGACAAGAGACCCAGTACTTC. Protein: CSALGLAGRGQETQYF.

V is TRBV6-1 and J is TRBJ2-2; D call uncertain. CDR1 and CDR2 from the germline V gene are MNHNS and SASEGT. The CDR3 sequence is 15 residues long. Trimming removed 5 bases at V and 1 base at J, with 11 bases between. The CDR3 DNA sequence: TGTGCCAGCAGTAGATACCAAGTGAACACCGGGGAGCTGTTTTTT. It is translated as CASSRYQVNTGELFF.

This clonotype was picked up many times. The chain links TRBV12-3 or TRBV12-4 to TRBJ2-6, with 9 bases matching TRBD1. This CDR3 contains 18 residues. J was trimmed by 2 bases and V by 8 bases; bases with no gene match: 13. CDR3 DNA: TGTGCCAGCCAACTCTATGGGACAGGGATCACTGGGGCCAACGTCCTGACTTTC. Translated, it gives CASQLYGTGITGANVLTF.

The table lists this clonotype with many counts. V gene TRBV15 combines with J gene TRBJ2-7; no firm D call. This CDR3 region has 14 residues. Germline CDR1 LNHNV, CDR2 YYDKDF (reference sequence). V was clipped by 0 bases and J by 0 bases, with 6 bases between them. Written as DNA, the CDR3 is TGTGCCACCAGCAGAGACACATCCTCCTACGAGCAGTACTTC. Translating it yields CATSRDTSSYEQYF.